This TCR beta chain stems from a study of T cells in Graves' hyperthyroidism and ophthalmopathy. This clonotype was counted ten times or more. Its antigen is unknown. Study findings and constraints: Ophthalmopathy prediction by the model preceded onset by a median roughly 6 months. Among clonotypes expanded in thyroid above 0.001, most were also found in blood.

Lactation, pregnancy, other autoimmune disease or uncontrolled infection excluded patients. The CDR3 runs 14 residues. Trimming cost V 2 bases and J 0 bases, with 9 bases left between them. Per germline, CDR1 SGHRS and CDR2 YFSETQ. From RNA transcripts, TCR beta CDR3 regions were amplified. The HTBI primer set served for first-round RT-PCR of the TCR CDR3. One entry per CDR3 protein results from TCRdb running MiXCR on the multiplex PCR reads. The sample holds 550,000 to 850,000 distinct CDR3 sequences, under 20% seen once. This clonotype was obtained from a woman in her fifties or sixties with Graves' hyperthyroidism that later progressed to Graves' ophthalmopathy. The chain uses TRBV5-1 and TRBJ2-7; D might be TRBD1 or TRBD2, each matching 5 bases. Sequenced sample: blood. The CDR3 loop is CASSFRDPSYEQYF. The CDR3 DNA reads as TGCGCCAGCAGCTTCCGGGACCCCTCCTACGAGCAGTACTTC.